This T cell receptor beta chain was retrieved from a study of Ad26.COV2.S vaccination and SARS-CoV-2 variants. Study findings and constraints: Similar non-spike TCR breadth was seen in vaccine and placebo recipients.

This table comes from immunoSEQ multiplex PCR, and its TCRdb copy is limited to in-frame clones, with some not included. The sample records some 340,000 clones, around 81% being singletons. This CDR3 is 12 amino acids long. Deletions cut 4 bases from V and 5 bases from J, with 5 bases between. CDR1 is MGHDK, CDR2 SYGVNS, per germline. Note on this clone: As yet, its antigen is unknown.

Treatment indicated: about 20 received Ad26.COV2.S at low or high dose, single or two shots; 5 received placebo; per-sample allocation not given. The study sampled participants on day 63 after the first vaccine or placebo injection. This vaccine is an Ad26 vector that expresses the Wuhan-strain SARS-CoV-2 spike. This clonotype was obtained from a person between 18 and 60 years old who received the Ad26.COV2.S COVID-19 vaccine or a placebo. The source was peripheral blood, collected in a trial of Ad26.COV2.S vaccine versus placebo. This chain joins TRBV25-1 and TRBJ2-2; D is unresolved. CDR3 amino acids: CASSAGTGELFF. CDR3 coding DNA: TGTGCCAGCAGTGCCGGGACCGGGGAGCTGTTTTTT.